This T cell receptor (beta chain) was identified during a study of cytomegalovirus exposure and HLA in healthy donors. Study overall: An earlier analysis found 100 million or so unique TCR beta sequences from about 190 million T cells. Study-level results: In vitro data verified a few CMV-associated chains as specific for CMV antigens. What a later analysis reportedly showed was that an Asian-associated ancestry cluster had fewer N-insertions than the approximately 700-donor mean.

Vbeta (60) and Jbeta (13) primers were used in the PCR. Sequenced by immunoSEQ multiplex PCR; TCRdb stores in-frame clones only, minus some. There are about 110,000 clones in the sample, with 0.5% to 0.7% held by the top ten. Trimming cost V 0 bases and J 0 bases, with 12 bases left between them. The CDR3 has 17 residues. The germline V gene encodes CDR1 SEHNR and CDR2 FQNEAQ (reference sequence). As concerns this clone: The antigen remains undetermined.

This rearrangement joins TRBV7-9 to TRBJ2-1; D gene ambiguous. The sequence derives from a man between 50 and 59 years old in good health and CMV-seronegative. The specimen sequenced was PBMCs. CDR3 in DNA: TGTGCCAGCAGCTTAGCTTTCGGCAGACTCTCCTACAATGAGCAGTTCTTC. This translates into CASSLAFGRLSYNEQFF. The variable domain in full, with the rest retrieved from reference TRBV7-9 and TRBJ2-1, is DTGVSQNPRHKITKRGQNVTFRCDPISEHNRLYWYRQTLGQGPEFLTYFQNEAQLEKSRLLSDRFSAERPKGSFSTLEIQRTEQGDSAMYLCASSLAFGRLSYNEQFFGPGTRLTVL.